Listed below are T cell receptor beta chains from one sample, sequenced in a study of early T cells in non-severe SARS-CoV-2 infection. TCRdb re-called the 5' RACE reads with MiXCR, one entry per CDR3 protein. The sample has 65,000 to 80,000 distinct CDR3 sequences; 13% are singletons. Sequences were obtained from whole blood. The receptors originated from an adult who was a healthcare worker with PCR-confirmed SARS-CoV-2 infection or an uninfected control (not recorded which). CDR3s include the opening cysteine and the closing phenylalanine or tryptophan. Each record gives: V gene, clone size, D gene, J gene, CDR3 protein, CDR3 DNA. The D gene is left open where the match is weak. Size is omitted from some rows. Given values are once, few, many or a class for expanded clones.

V gene: TRBV3-1
clone size: many
D gene: TRBD2
J gene: TRBJ2-3
CDR3 protein: CASSSWGAGGETDTQYF
CDR3 DNA: TGTGCCAGCAGCTCATGGGGAGCGGGAGGTGAGACAGATACGCAGTATTTT

V gene: TRBV20-1
clone size: many
D gene: .
J gene: TRBJ1-1
CDR3 protein: CSARARNAEAFF
CDR3 DNA: TGCAGTGCTAGAGCAAGGAACGCTGAAGCTTTCTTT

V gene: TRBV20-1
clone size: .
D gene: TRBD2
J gene: TRBJ2-3
CDR3 protein: CSARDPSGGAFSADTQYF
CDR3 DNA: TGCAGTGCTAGAGATCCAAGCGGGGGGGCTTTTAGCGCAGATACGCAGTATTTT

V gene: TRBV5-1
clone size: .
D gene: TRBD1
J gene: TRBJ1-6
CDR3 protein: CASSLRDSDNSPLHF
CDR3 DNA: TGCGCCAGCAGCTTGCGGGACAGTGACAATTCACCCCTCCACTTT

V gene: TRBV5-1
clone size: .
D gene: TRBD1
J gene: TRBJ1-2
CDR3 protein: CASRDRADGYTF
CDR3 DNA: TGCGCCAGCCGGGACAGGGCTGATGGCTACACCTTC

V gene: TRBV7-7
clone size: many
D gene: TRBD2
J gene: TRBJ2-5
CDR3 protein: CASSPTPLATQETQYF
CDR3 DNA: TGTGCCAGCAGCCCGACCCCACTAGCGACACAAGAGACCCAGTACTTC

V gene: TRBV4-1
clone size: few
D gene: TRBD1
J gene: TRBJ2-3
CDR3 protein: CASSQFGQGRGDTQYF
CDR3 DNA: TGCGCCAGCAGCCAATTCGGACAGGGGCGCGGAGATACGCAGTATTTT

V gene: TRBV2
clone size: .
D gene: TRBD1
J gene: TRBJ2-3
CDR3 protein: CASRLNTGGGVTDTQYF
CDR3 DNA: TGTGCCAGCAGGCTAAATACAGGGGGTGGTGTCACAGATACGCAGTATTTT

V gene: TRBV20-1
clone size: many
D gene: TRBD2
J gene: TRBJ2-1
CDR3 protein: CSATPLAGGFGNEQFF
CDR3 DNA: TGCAGTGCCACTCCCCTAGCGGGAGGGTTCGGCAATGAGCAGTTCTTC

V gene: TRBV20-1
clone size: .
D gene: TRBD1
J gene: TRBJ2-7
CDR3 protein: CSARTTGGSTYEQYF
CDR3 DNA: TGCAGTGCTAGGACAACAGGGGGCTCGACTTACGAGCAGTACTTC

V gene: TRBV9
clone size: many
D gene: TRBD2
J gene: TRBJ2-3
CDR3 protein: CASSVVGGRSADTQYF
CDR3 DNA: TGTGCCAGCAGCGTAGTCGGCGGGAGAAGCGCAGATACGCAGTATTTT

V gene: TRBV5-1
clone size: .
D gene: TRBD1
J gene: TRBJ2-4
CDR3 protein: CASSTRQGSDIQYF
CDR3 DNA: TGCGCCAGCAGCACAAGACAGGGGAGTGACATTCAGTACTTC

V gene: TRBV20-1
clone size: few
D gene: TRBD2
J gene: TRBJ2-1
CDR3 protein: CSASGLAGAPEQFF
CDR3 DNA: TGCAGTGCTAGCGGGCTAGCGGGGGCCCCCGAGCAGTTCTTC

V gene: TRBV6-1
clone size: many
D gene: TRBD1
J gene: TRBJ2-7
CDR3 protein: CASKIDRAGEQYF
CDR3 DNA: TGTGCCAGCAAAATCGACAGGGCTGGCGAGCAGTACTTC

V gene: TRBV14
clone size: .
D gene: .
J gene: TRBJ1-1
CDR3 protein: CASSQARQGEAFF
CDR3 DNA: TGTGCCAGCAGCCAAGCTCGCCAAGGAGAAGCTTTCTTT

V gene: TRBV20-1
clone size: few
D gene: TRBD1
J gene: TRBJ1-1
CDR3 protein: CSARDPGGHTEAFF
CDR3 DNA: TGCAGTGCTAGAGATCCAGGGGGGCACACTGAAGCTTTCTTT

V gene: TRBV28
clone size: few
D gene: TRBD2
J gene: TRBJ2-3
CDR3 protein: CASNTGTISTDTQYF
CDR3 DNA: TGTGCCAGCAATACCGGGACTATTAGCACAGATACGCAGTATTTT

V gene: TRBV10-1
clone size: many
D gene: TRBD2
J gene: TRBJ2-1
CDR3 protein: CASSESPAGYNNEQFF
CDR3 DNA: TGCGCCAGCAGTGAGTCGCCAGCGGGGTATAACAATGAGCAGTTCTTC

V gene: TRBV7-2
clone size: few
D gene: .
J gene: TRBJ1-6
CDR3 protein: CASSLTAGSPLHF
CDR3 DNA: TGTGCCAGCAGCTTAACGGCGGGTTCACCCCTCCACTTT

V gene: TRBV20-1
clone size: many
D gene: .
J gene: TRBJ2-5
CDR3 protein: CSARHGETQYF
CDR3 DNA: TGCAGTGCTCGACATGGCGAGACCCAGTACTTC

V gene: TRBV10-3
clone size: few
D gene: .
J gene: TRBJ1-1
CDR3 protein: CAISVDGTEAFF
CDR3 DNA: TGTGCCATCAGTGTTGATGGGACTGAAGCTTTCTTT

V gene: TRBV29-1
clone size: .
D gene: .
J gene: TRBJ2-7
CDR3 protein: CSVRLAATTYEQYF
CDR3 DNA: TGCAGCGTTCGCTTAGCGGCCACTACCTACGAGCAGTACTTC

V gene: TRBV20-1
clone size: many
D gene: .
J gene: TRBJ1-2
CDR3 protein: CSARQDGYTF
CDR3 DNA: TGCAGTGCTAGACAAGATGGCTACACCTTC

V gene: TRBV28
clone size: .
D gene: TRBD1
J gene: TRBJ2-7
CDR3 protein: CASSPRDSYEQYF
CDR3 DNA: TGTGCCAGCAGTCCCCGGGACAGCTACGAGCAGTACTTC

V gene: TRBV7-8
clone size: .
D gene: TRBD1
J gene: TRBJ1-3
CDR3 protein: CASSLAHRGLGNTIYF
CDR3 DNA: TGTGCCAGCAGCTTAGCGCACAGGGGGCTCGGAAACACCATATATTTT

V gene: TRBV27
clone size: many
D gene: .
J gene: TRBJ2-7
CDR3 protein: CASSPRSGRAYEQYF
CDR3 DNA: TGTGCCAGCAGTCCCCGTTCCGGGAGAGCCTACGAGCAGTACTTC

V gene: TRBV29-1
clone size: many
D gene: .
J gene: TRBJ2-5
CDR3 protein: CSVASASGETQYF
CDR3 DNA: TGCAGCGTTGCTAGTGCCTCGGGGGAGACCCAGTACTTC

V gene: TRBV18
clone size: .
D gene: TRBD2
J gene: TRBJ2-7
CDR3 protein: CASSSGLAKSYEQYF
CDR3 DNA: TGTGCCAGCTCCTCAGGACTAGCAAAGTCCTACGAGCAGTACTTC

V gene: TRBV7-2
clone size: .
D gene: TRBD1
J gene: TRBJ2-7
CDR3 protein: CASSFLPGQGSYEQYF
CDR3 DNA: TGTGCCAGCAGCTTCCTACCGGGACAGGGGTCCTACGAGCAGTACTTC

V gene: TRBV13
clone size: many
D gene: .
J gene: TRBJ2-1
CDR3 protein: CASSLLEDLPNTDFYNEQFF
CDR3 DNA: TGTGCCAGCAGCTTATTAGAGGACCTACCTAATACGGACTTCTACAATGAGCAGTTCTTC

V gene: TRBV20-1
clone size: few
D gene: .
J gene: TRBJ1-4
CDR3 protein: CSASDTGPSNEKLFF
CDR3 DNA: TGCAGTGCTAGTGATACAGGGCCCTCTAATGAAAAACTGTTTTTT

V gene: TRBV28
clone size: few
D gene: .
J gene: TRBJ2-7
CDR3 protein: CASSLPEINEQYF
CDR3 DNA: TGTGCCAGCAGTTTACCGGAGATAAACGAGCAGTACTTC

V gene: TRBV18
clone size: .
D gene: .
J gene: TRBJ2-6
CDR3 protein: CASSPRQNRPSGANVLTF
CDR3 DNA: TGTGCCAGCTCACCTAGGCAGAACCGCCCCTCTGGGGCCAACGTCCTGACTTTC

V gene: TRBV7-9
clone size: few
D gene: .
J gene: TRBJ1-4
CDR3 protein: CASSLGTVLEEKLFF
CDR3 DNA: TGTGCCAGCAGCTTAGGGACGGTCCTAGAAGAAAAACTGTTTTTT

V gene: TRBV19
clone size: many
D gene: .
J gene: TRBJ2-7
CDR3 protein: CASSIRPTYEQYF
CDR3 DNA: TGTGCCAGTAGTATCAGGCCTACCTACGAGCAGTACTTC

V gene: TRBV29-1
clone size: few
D gene: .
J gene: TRBJ2-1
CDR3 protein: CSVRQSSYNEQFF
CDR3 DNA: TGCAGCGTTCGACAGAGCTCCTACAATGAGCAGTTCTTC

V gene: TRBV7-2
clone size: few
D gene: TRBD1
J gene: TRBJ1-1
CDR3 protein: CASRLTGGIGTEAFF
CDR3 DNA: TGTGCCAGCAGGTTGACAGGGGGAATAGGCACTGAAGCTTTCTTT

V gene: TRBV5-1
clone size: few
D gene: .
J gene: TRBJ1-2
CDR3 protein: CASRIGTDGYTF
CDR3 DNA: TGCGCCAGCAGGATCGGAACGGATGGCTACACCTTC

V gene: TRBV27
clone size: .
D gene: TRBD2
J gene: TRBJ2-3
CDR3 protein: CASSLGGPSGPTDTQYF
CDR3 DNA: TGTGCCAGCAGTCTAGGTGGCCCTAGCGGCCCCACAGATACGCAGTATTTT

V gene: TRBV6-1
clone size: few
D gene: TRBD1
J gene: TRBJ1-1
CDR3 protein: CACQRQGGASEAFF
CDR3 DNA: TGTGCCTGCCAAAGACAGGGGGGGGCGAGTGAAGCTTTCTTT

V gene: TRBV7-6
clone size: .
D gene: .
J gene: TRBJ2-7
CDR3 protein: CASSHREDGSEQYF
CDR3 DNA: TGTGCCAGCAGCCATCGAGAGGACGGATCCGAGCAGTACTTC

V gene: TRBV7-8
clone size: few
D gene: .
J gene: TRBJ2-5
CDR3 protein: CASSPRGGSEETQYF
CDR3 DNA: TGTGCCAGCAGCCCACGGGGTGGGTCGGAAGAGACCCAGTACTTC

V gene: TRBV20-1
clone size: few
D gene: .
J gene: TRBJ2-4
CDR3 protein: CSGIVGTGNIQYF
CDR3 DNA: TGCAGTGGTATCGTGGGGACGGGAAACATTCAGTACTTC

V gene: TRBV18
clone size: few
D gene: .
J gene: TRBJ2-6
CDR3 protein: CASSPPTLSGANVLTF
CDR3 DNA: TGTGCCAGCTCCCCCCCGACTCTCTCTGGGGCCAACGTCCTGACTTTC

V gene: TRBV29-1
clone size: few
D gene: .
J gene: TRBJ1-1
CDR3 protein: CSVEKVNPEAFF
CDR3 DNA: TGCAGCGTTGAAAAGGTTAATCCTGAAGCTTTCTTT

V gene: TRBV12-3/TRBV12-4
clone size: .
D gene: .
J gene: TRBJ2-3
CDR3 protein: CASMPGWGDTQYF
CDR3 DNA: TGTGCCAGCATGCCGGGGTGGGGAGATACGCAGTATTTT

V gene: TRBV5-1
clone size: .
D gene: TRBD1
J gene: TRBJ2-5
CDR3 protein: CASSSRTGTGETQYF
CDR3 DNA: TGCGCCAGCAGCTCGAGGACAGGCACCGGAGAGACCCAGTACTTC

V gene: TRBV7-2
clone size: .
D gene: .
J gene: TRBJ2-6
CDR3 protein: CASSFRSQGSSGANVLTF
CDR3 DNA: TGTGCCAGCAGCTTCCGCTCACAGGGCTCCTCTGGGGCCAACGTCCTGACTTTC

V gene: TRBV12-3/TRBV12-4
clone size: many
D gene: TRBD1
J gene: TRBJ1-2
CDR3 protein: CASRPGTGFWYGYTF
CDR3 DNA: TGTGCCAGCAGACCCGGGACAGGGTTTTGGTATGGCTACACCTTC

V gene: TRBV20-1
clone size: .
D gene: .
J gene: TRBJ2-7
CDR3 protein: CSARDGTYEQYF
CDR3 DNA: TGCAGTGCTAGGGACGGAACCTACGAGCAGTACTTC

V gene: TRBV12-3/TRBV12-4
clone size: many
D gene: TRBD2
J gene: TRBJ2-3
CDR3 protein: CASDWPGRAQDTQYF
CDR3 DNA: TGTGCCAGCGACTGGCCTGGGAGGGCCCAAGATACGCAGTATTTT

V gene: TRBV20-1
clone size: few
D gene: TRBD1
J gene: TRBJ1-5
CDR3 protein: CSATAQGARQPQHF
CDR3 DNA: TGCAGTGCTACCGCACAGGGGGCGCGTCAGCCCCAGCATTTT

V gene: TRBV2
clone size: few
D gene: .
J gene: TRBJ1-2
CDR3 protein: CASSERTRGYTF
CDR3 DNA: TGTGCCAGCAGTGAGCGGACTAGGGGCTACACCTTC

V gene: TRBV7-9
clone size: few
D gene: TRBD1
J gene: TRBJ2-1
CDR3 protein: CASSSTSDRASEDEQFF
CDR3 DNA: TGTGCCAGCAGCTCGACCTCCGACAGGGCCTCGGAGGATGAGCAGTTCTTC

V gene: TRBV19
clone size: many
D gene: TRBD1
J gene: TRBJ2-7
CDR3 protein: CASSRTGGSYEQYF
CDR3 DNA: TGTGCCAGTAGTAGGACAGGGGGCTCCTACGAGCAGTACTTC

V gene: TRBV4-2
clone size: .
D gene: TRBD2
J gene: TRBJ2-1
CDR3 protein: CASSQDLAGHGYNEQFF
CDR3 DNA: TGTGCCAGCAGCCAGGATCTAGCGGGACACGGGTACAATGAGCAGTTCTTC

V gene: TRBV5-4
clone size: .
D gene: .
J gene: TRBJ2-5
CDR3 protein: CASSLLRGETQYF
CDR3 DNA: TGTGCCAGCAGCTTGTTAAGGGGAGAGACCCAGTACTTC

V gene: TRBV6-5
clone size: few
D gene: TRBD1
J gene: TRBJ1-2
CDR3 protein: CASSYHRGVGYGYTF
CDR3 DNA: TGTGCCAGCAGTTATCACAGGGGAGTAGGCTATGGCTACACCTTC